This T cell receptor (beta chain) was obtained from a study of cytomegalovirus exposure and HLA in healthy donors (dated by TCRdb to about 2017). A note on the overall study: An earlier analysis of several hundred of the donors reported 276 Gb of sequence data and 100 million to 140 million unique TCR beta sequences from about 180 million T cells. An early release covering roughly 580 HLA-typed donors comprised around 300 gigabases of sequencing data and 65 million to 100 million unique TCR sequences. Of the approximately 370 genotyped donors, 65% to 90% were placed in the genetic ancestry cluster associated with self-reported Caucasian donors. The study aimed to test whether signatures of past pathogen exposure could be identified by cataloging public T cell receptors. The T cell repertoires of around 730 subjects were profiled by immunosequencing and related to cytomegalovirus serostatus. A separate validation cohort of 100 to 150 different subjects was used in addition to the 666-subject first cohort. To predict cytomegalovirus infection status, the study brought together high-throughput TCR immunosequencing, statistical association of individual TCRs with disease status, and machine learning. In a later analysis, previously published TCR beta repertoires from hundreds of donors were re-analyzed and high-resolution HLA genotyping was added so that TCR occurrence patterns could be studied. The later analysis used no new phenotypic data to find candidate immune exposures, relying instead on TCR beta sequences and their occurrence across donors. An earlier analysis of several hundred of the donors used high-throughput TCR beta sequencing to judge whether each TCR beta V gene segment behaved as functional or pseudogenic. Donor age, sex, ethnicity and CMV serostatus were collected together with the repertoire data. In a later genetic analysis, genome-wide SNP genotypes for about three fifths of the roughly 670 donors were used, and that subset was treated as a discovery cohort. Every repertoire in the discovery cohort had been generated on one and the same sequencing platform. HLA typing covered class I and class II loci at four-digit resolution. The number of donors typed differed by locus, with 629-630 for A, B, C, DRB1 and DQB1, around 500 for DQA1, 600 to 610 for DPA1, and 400 to 490 for DPB1. Because of strong linkage in the cohort, 4 to 6 DR-DQ haplotypes were treated as single units for association and clustering. On average, roughly 250,000 unique TCR beta nucleotide sequences were sequenced per donor among 300 to 500 genotyped donors of the cohort, with 15% to 20% of those sequences being non-productive.

In total, roughly 670 healthy bone marrow donors made up the cohort. At the time of sampling, all cohort members were nominally healthy, though unrecorded immune exposures were likely present. The donor tested CMV seronegative, placing the donor among the approximately 360 seronegative members of the cohort. Each donor provided a peripheral blood sample, and peripheral blood mononuclear cells were used for TCR beta sequencing. The Qiagen DNeasy Blood Extraction Kit was used to extract genomic DNA from the blood cell samples. Summary of the overall study and its limitations: According to the authors, the approach could potentially be generalized to other disease states and immunological phenotypes. The earlier analysis of fewer than 750 of the donors excluded around 17 rarely observed V segments, including chromosome 9 orphons, because counts were too low. A further reported finding was that TCR beta sequences accurately predicted the HLA-A and HLA-B alleles for most subjects in the first cohort. Correlated functional status among segregating V segments might reflect linkage disequilibrium, but an unknown experimental factor could not be ruled out. In an earlier analysis of roughly 560 of the donors, most TCR beta V segments were observed in productive rearrangements about 90% or about 30% of the time, broadly matching IMGT annotations. The classifier was reported to diagnose cytomegalovirus status with high specificity and sensitivity in both the original and validation cohorts. In a later analysis, TCR association rates were found to vary across HLA loci, with the most associated TCRs seen for DRB1 alleles and the fewest for HLA-C alleles. Several of the top co-occurrence clusters appeared to be linked to parvovirus B19, influenza, CMV and Epstein-Barr virus, according to a later analysis. In a later analysis, HLA-associated TCR beta chains showed more clonal expansion and lower generation probabilities than non-associated chains that were equally common. A group of highly shared sequence variants was considered likely to be a technical artifact of the sequencing pipeline. According to a later analysis, most CMV-associated TCR beta chains appeared to be HLA-restricted, and the HLA associations seemed to be driven largely by CMV exposure. Most TCR sequences were observed very rarely across donors, whereas some public TCRs were present in many individuals. A few of the identified cytomegalovirus-associated TCR beta chains were confirmed in vitro to be specific for cytomegalovirus antigens. A later genetic analysis associated a missense DCLRE1C variant with V-gene and J-gene trimming of TCR beta chains, and an independent cohort replicated the association. Only TCR beta chains were sequenced in this cohort, and the absence of alpha or paired-chain data limited detectable features. According to a later genetic analysis, donors in an Asian-associated ancestry cluster had fewer N-insertions in productive TCRs than the approximately 700-donor mean. For the cohort, immune exposure information was limited to CMV serostatus. HLA typing was unavailable for some donors at each locus, so association tests used only the typed subset. The presence/absence analyses assumed that sequencing depth was roughly uniform across donors, and that assumption may not be true. When HLA alleles, especially DR and DQ, strongly co-occurred, attributing TCR associations to individual alleles was difficult. Because the 87-base-pair reads could not distinguish some IMGT-functional V segments, including TRBV6-2 and TRBV6-3, those segments were excluded. A total of fewer than 200 TCR beta chains were listed by the study as associated with cytomegalovirus. Specific HLA alleles were associated with around 18,000 TCR beta sequences at a false discovery rate of 0.05 in a later analysis.

The sample holds one count of this clone. It has no known antigen specificity. No per-base quality is available; no much larger clone lies one base away. Receptors were amplified or captured by the immunoSEQ multiplex PCR assay. A mixture of 60 forward primers for TCR Vbeta segments and 13 reverse primers for TCR Jbeta segments was used in the multiplex PCR. The CDR3 region of rearranged TCR beta genes was amplified from genomic DNA by a multiplex PCR assay. Amplified TCR beta libraries were sequenced as 87-base-pair reads on the Illumina HiSeq System. Turning to the authors' computational methods: In a later analysis, about 80 million unique TCR beta chains were counted across the roughly 670 repertoires, and around 10 million of these chains were shared by at least two donors. Raw reads were error-corrected and collapsed into unique sequences by a nearest-neighbor algorithm in which closely related sequences were merged to remove PCR and sequencing errors. To assign V, D and J gene segments, CDR3 sequences were aligned to IMGT reference sequences. For a sequence to be retained, a match of at least six nucleotides to both a V gene segment and a J gene segment was required. Rearrangements were classified as productive when the CDR3 lacked stop codons and remained in frame with V and J, and all other rearrangements were classified as non-productive. Following IMGT convention, CDR3 was defined as the stretch from the second conserved V-encoded cysteine to the conserved J-encoded phenylalanine. The earlier analysis of 550 to 650 of the donors excluded any sequence lacking an unambiguous match to a single V gene segment. In an earlier analysis of several hundred of the donors, V segments were called functional above 56.7% productive rearrangements and were called segregating when the between-donor standard deviation exceeded 5%. A statistical classification framework was built for diagnosing cytomegalovirus status from the catalog of TCR beta chain sequences. A later analysis assigned V and J genes by comparing TCR nucleotide sequences with IMGT/GENE-DB human TR gene sequences. The TCRdist pipeline was used in a later analysis to assign CDR3 sequences and most-parsimonious VDJ recombination scenarios. In a later analysis, every TCR beta chain was defined by the combination of its CDR3 amino acid sequence and its V-gene family, and reads without a unique V-gene family were dropped. As a way to deal with suspected cross-contamination and a sequencing artifact, a later analysis dropped 640 or so nucleotide sequences that were highly shared and had low generation probability. In a later analysis, a clonal expansion index was calculated for each public chain from normalized within-repertoire ranks of inferred template counts. In a later analysis, generation probabilities were computed with a VDJ recombination model fitted to out-of-frame rearrangements, and the resulting probabilities were checked against IGoR. Hypergeometric tests were used in a later analysis to score TCR-TCR, TCR-HLA and TCR-CMV co-occurrence, with a repertoire-size bias correction applied to the TCR pairs. To estimate false discovery rates, a later analysis permuted the HLA or CMV assignments 20 times. A later analysis grouped co-occurring TCRs with DBSCAN, adding TCRdist sequence similarity when clustering within HLA-allele-positive subsets. Repertoires with fewer than 30,000 or more than 120,000 public chains, plus five repertoires with anomalous nucleotide sharing, were excluded from co-occurrence clustering. TCRdb holds this immuneACCESS table with in-frame rearrangements only. Some clones are missing; in checked studies, unresolved V genes explain under half, and the rest has no known cause. D and trimming were read from the DNA, whereas the V and J calls and clone size are those reported in that table. The sample records 150,000 to 200,000 clones, approximately 71% of which are singletons. Just under 5% of the sample is in the top ten clones.

Clipping removes 1 base from V and 4 bases from J, with 8 as the unmatched junction base count. CDR1 and CDR2, per the germline V gene (reference sequence), are MNHEY and SMNVEV. From its cysteine to its phenylalanine, the CDR3 spans 16 amino acids. Of all the DNA, just the CDR3 is kept, 48 bases in frame from base 1. This sequence was found in a male donor in good health and CMV-seronegative. The chain is made from TRBV27 and TRBJ1-2; 8 bases in between match TRBD1. The sequenced material came from PBMCs. This receptor carries the CDR3 CASSLWGTGTTYGYTF. Here is the DNA: TGTGCCAGCAGTTTATGGGGGACAGGTACGACCTATGGCTACACCTTC.